The rows below give T cell receptor beta chains drawn from one sample of a study of blood T cell repertoires in COVID-19. Sequencing used immunoSEQ multiplex PCR; TCRdb keeps in-frame clones, though not all of them. Of approximately 13,000 clones detected, around 84% appear once; the ten largest clones hold 30% to 35%. Sample: peripheral blood. The origin of the receptors is a man aged 45-65 years with active COVID-19. The conserved cysteine and the conserved F or W are not part of the CDR3 here.

j_gene	v_gene	CDR3aa
TRBJ1-6	TRBV7-3	ASSIGGASPLH
TRBJ1-1	TRBV6-4	ASSDSDRNTEAF
TRBJ2-7	TRBV2	ATLYLAGNITSYEQY
TRBJ2-3	TRBV19	ASSIAREARTDTQY
TRBJ2-7	TRBV19	ASSGTAESYEQY
TRBJ2-7	TRBV11-2	ASSLASGGGYEQY
TRBJ2-3	TRBV5-8	ASSFGTGTPTSTDTQY
TRBJ1-1	TRBV27	ASSLSQGYTEAF
TRBJ2-5	TRBV28	ASSFFQGRETQY
TRBJ2-1	TRBV28	ASSYSGSYNEQF
TRBJ2-7	TRBV5-6	ASSLVGLAYEQY
TRBJ1-4	TRBV10-3	AIGASVEGRLF
TRBJ2-1	TRBV4-1	ASSPTGTPYNEQF
TRBJ2-2	TRBV6-4	ASMERESAGELF
TRBJ2-7	TRBV24-1	ATIGRETHEQY
TRBJ2-3	TRBV28	ASSFRFRDTQY
TRBJ2-3	TRBV3-1/TRBV3-2	ASSRGGSMDTQY
TRBJ2-3	TRBV29-1	SVEGPGQGRVDTQY
TRBJ1-1	TRBV10-2	ASSVPAAGNTEAF
TRBJ1-1	TRBV7-9	ASSLRGRPEAF
TRBJ1-1	TRBV7-9	ASSSQGALKDTEAF
TRBJ2-5	TRBV7-3	ASSLTGAKETQY
TRBJ2-2	TRBV24-1	ATSDLQPVEGGRAGVTGELF
TRBJ1-5	TRBV30	AWSVGPRGRHQPQH
TRBJ2-1	TRBV27	ASSTYNEQF
TRBJ2-5	TRBV6-1	ASSEVWIGGVTQY
TRBJ2-3	TRBV7-3	ASSLMTSDTQY
TRBJ2-7	TRBV9	ASSVGLAGAYEQY
TRBJ2-7	TRBV4-1	ASSQEWGQTSSYEQY
TRBJ1-2	TRBV20-1	SASPLLTDYGYT
TRBJ2-7	TRBV7-9	ASSPRGLSSYEQY
TRBJ2-6	TRBV11-2	ASSSTSGANVLT
TRBJ2-7	TRBV7-9	ASSPGTGVFYEQY
TRBJ2-7	TRBV4-2	ASSQERAGGYEQY
TRBJ2-3	TRBV25-1	ASSHSGRAWADTQY
TRBJ2-1	TRBV19	ASSPLWGEYNEQF
TRBJ2-1	TRBV19	ASSITSYEQF
TRBJ2-1	TRBV28	ASSFYNGTRITSEQF
TRBJ1-5	TRBV13	ASSSGTGMQPQH
TRBJ2-5	TRBV28	ASRDSYLVETQY
TRBJ2-2	TRBV3-1/TRBV3-2	ASNIAGGAGELF
TRBJ2-2	TRBV4-1	ASSQLQGPGWELF
TRBJ2-7	TRBV3-1/TRBV3-2	ASSQDQGYSYEQY
TRBJ1-5	TRBV19	ASSIGGQPQH
TRBJ2-7	TRBV6-6	ASSWSAGGPGEQY
TRBJ1-6	TRBV6-1	ASSEAGFDLESSYNSPLH
TRBJ2-3	TRBV24-1	ATSDFLAGGTDTQY
TRBJ2-1	TRBV5-1	ASSLTSGIYNEQF
TRBJ2-1	TRBV7-8	ASSLASRTSGRANNEQF
TRBJ2-7	TRBV2	ASSGLDRAEQY
TRBJ2-5	TRBV28	ASSIPPAMAQKETQY
TRBJ2-1	TRBV6-5	ASSTGLAGVGEQF
TRBJ2-2	TRBV10-1	ASSEPHTGELF
TRBJ1-4	TRBV6-4	ASTDLRGYRTTNEKLF
TRBJ2-2	TRBV10-3	AISAYGTGDGELF
TRBJ2-3	TRBV29-1	SVEKGQGIDTQY
TRBJ1-1	TRBV7-9	ASRLEGTEAF
TRBJ2-7	TRBV27	ASTTGVRLAGGPDEQY